These T cell receptor beta chains were read from a single sample in a study of T-cell memory formation after mild COVID-19. TCRdb called the 5' RACE reads again in MiXCR, with one record for every CDR3 protein. The table records about 540,000 distinct CDR3 sequences, around 21% of them present only once. Specimen: PBMCs or a T cell subset sorted from them (not recorded which). The receptors were sampled from an adult woman who had mild COVID-19 (a few samples of this study predate the infection). Cell type and time point are not known. Each CDR3 is given with its conserved first and last residue. A D gene is named only where the DNA matches it firmly. Clone size is stated in some rows and not others, as once, few, many or a class when expanded.

d_call clone_size j_call v_call cdr3_aa cdr3_nt
TRBD2 . TRBJ2-7 TRBV19 CASSISGLAGIYEQYF TGTGCCAGTAGTATATCCGGACTAGCGGGAATCTACGAGCAGTACTTC
. few TRBJ1-2 TRBV20-1 CSAMTEITYGYTF TGCAGTGCTATGACAGAGATTACCTATGGCTACACCTTC
TRBD1 few TRBJ2-2 TRBV11-2 CASSSTSGTGPGELFF TGTGCCAGCAGCTCAACCTCCGGGACAGGGCCCGGGGAGCTGTTTTTT
. few TRBJ1-1 TRBV29-1 CSAGTLVNTEAFF TGCAGCGCGGGGACCTTGGTGAACACTGAAGCTTTCTTT
TRBD2 many TRBJ2-3 TRBV12-3/TRBV12-4 CASRSTSGGTDTQYF TGTGCCAGCAGGTCTACTAGCGGAGGCACAGATACGCAGTATTTT
. few TRBJ1-2 TRBV28 CASRTEGYYGYTF TGTGCCAGCAGGACCGAGGGATACTATGGCTACACCTTC
TRBD2 . TRBJ2-7 TRBV7-9 CASSVLAGDSEQYF TGTGCCAGCAGCGTACTAGCGGGAGACAGCGAGCAGTACTTC
. few TRBJ2-3 TRBV5-1 CASSQGLGSTDTQYF TGCGCCAGCAGCCAGGGACTGGGGAGCACAGATACGCAGTATTTT
. few TRBJ2-7 TRBV7-9 CASSSGPHYEQYF TGTGCCAGCAGCTCCGGCCCCCATTACGAGCAGTACTTC
. . TRBJ2-7 TRBV2 CASAGPESYEQYF TGTGCCAGCGCCGGGCCCGAATCCTACGAGCAGTACTTC
TRBD2 . TRBJ2-3 TRBV20-1 CSAPGGASTDTQYF TGCAGTGCCCCGGGGGGGGCGAGCACAGATACGCAGTATTTT
TRBD2 once TRBJ2-3 TRBV6-6 CASSPPGGGMDTQYF TGTGCCAGCAGTCCCCCGGGCGGGGGGATGGATACGCAGTATTTT
TRBD1 few TRBJ1-5 TRBV20-1 CSASPLTGGGQPQHF TGCAGTGCTAGTCCACTTACAGGGGGCGGTCAGCCCCAGCATTTT
TRBD1 few TRBJ2-5 TRBV11-1 CASSTRGPQETQYF TGTGCCAGCAGCACCAGGGGGCCTCAAGAGACCCAGTACTTC
. few TRBJ1-1 TRBV7-2 CASSLSRWNTEAFF TGTGCCAGCAGCTTAAGCAGGTGGAACACTGAAGCTTTCTTT
. once TRBJ2-1 TRBV27 CASSNTGFARVDEQFF TGTGCCAGCAGTAATACAGGGTTCGCTCGGGTGGATGAGCAGTTCTTC
. . TRBJ2-7 TRBV27 CASSFSPGEQYF TGTGCCAGCAGTTTTTCCCCGGGAGAGCAGTACTTC
. many TRBJ2-1 TRBV11-2 CASSSRGNYNEQFF TGTGCCAGCAGCTCAAGGGGCAACTACAATGAGCAGTTCTTC
TRBD1 . TRBJ1-4 TRBV7-2 CASSSQGAREKLFF TGTGCCAGCAGCTCTCAGGGGGCTCGAGAAAAACTGTTTTTT
. . TRBJ2-7 TRBV14 CASSRNRRGSRADEQYF TGTGCCAGCAGCCGGAATCGACGGGGCTCCCGAGCCGACGAGCAGTACTTC
. . TRBJ2-1 TRBV9 CASSVVWGAANEQFF TGTGCCAGCAGCGTAGTTTGGGGGGCCGCGAATGAGCAGTTCTTC
. few TRBJ1-6 TRBV13 CASSPDRRNSPLHF TGTGCCAGCAGCCCCGACAGGAGAAATTCACCCCTCCACTTT
. few TRBJ1-2 TRBV18 CASSPPERNYGYTF TGTGCCAGCTCACCACCTGAGAGGAACTATGGCTACACCTTC
. few TRBJ2-5 TRBV5-6 CASILKGRGYQETQYF TGTGCCAGCATTCTAAAGGGCAGGGGATACCAAGAGACCCAGTACTTC